This entry concerns a single T cell receptor (beta chain). The antigen is unknown. In germline, CDR1 is LGHDT, CDR2 YNNKEL (reference sequence). The junction had 6 bases not matched to a gene; V was cut back by 3 bases and J by 4 bases. This CDR3 is 16 amino acids long. The assay was immunoSEQ multiplex PCR, and TCRdb's table has in-frame clones only and misses some. The sample shows around 450,000 clones, 90% of them seen only once. These data originate in a study of Ad26.COV2.S vaccination and SARS-CoV-2 variants. Study overall: Of the COV1001 trial arms, the Ad26.COV2.S arm included the donor. General study findings and limits: The TCR breadth and depth analyses may have produced an underestimate of total T cell responses.

Regarding treatment: about 20 received Ad26.COV2.S at low or high dose, single or two shots; roughly 5 received placebo; per-sample allocation not given. The samples date from day 63 after the first vaccine or placebo injection. Adults aged 18-55 years in Boston included the donor. Sample: peripheral blood, taken in a trial of Ad26.COV2.S vaccine versus placebo. The TCR originated in a person between 18 and 60 years old who received the Ad26.COV2.S COVID-19 vaccine or a placebo. The chain joins TRBV3-1 (or the pseudogene TRBV3-2) to TRBJ2-1; TRBD2 agrees at 10 bases. The CDR3 nucleotides read TGTGCCAGCAGCCAGAGGACTAGCGGATTATACAATGAGCAGTTCTTC. Translated, it gives CASSQRTSGLYNEQFF.